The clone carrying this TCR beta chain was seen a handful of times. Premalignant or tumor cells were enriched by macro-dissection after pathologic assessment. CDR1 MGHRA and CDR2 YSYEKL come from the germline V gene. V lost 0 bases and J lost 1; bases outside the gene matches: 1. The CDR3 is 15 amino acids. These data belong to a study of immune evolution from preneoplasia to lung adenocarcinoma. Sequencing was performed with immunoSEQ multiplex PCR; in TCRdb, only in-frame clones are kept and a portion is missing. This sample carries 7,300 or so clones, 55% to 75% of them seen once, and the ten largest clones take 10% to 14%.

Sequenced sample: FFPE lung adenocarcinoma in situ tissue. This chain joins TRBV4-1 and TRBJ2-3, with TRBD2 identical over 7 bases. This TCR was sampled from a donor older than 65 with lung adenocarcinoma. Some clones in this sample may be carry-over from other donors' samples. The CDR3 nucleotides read TGCGCCAGCAGCCAAGATGGGGGGGGCACAGATACGCAGTATTTT. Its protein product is CASSQDGGGTDTQYF.